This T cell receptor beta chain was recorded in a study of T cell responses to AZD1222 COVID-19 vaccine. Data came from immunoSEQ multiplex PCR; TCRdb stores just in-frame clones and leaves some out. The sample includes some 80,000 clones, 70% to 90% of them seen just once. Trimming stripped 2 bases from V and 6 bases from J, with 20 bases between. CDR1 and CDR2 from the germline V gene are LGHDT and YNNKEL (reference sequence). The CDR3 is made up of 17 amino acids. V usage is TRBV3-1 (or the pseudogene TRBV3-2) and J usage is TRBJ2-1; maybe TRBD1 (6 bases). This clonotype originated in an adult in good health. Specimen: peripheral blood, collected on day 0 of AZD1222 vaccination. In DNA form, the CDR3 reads TGTGCCAGCAGCCAAATCACTAGACCGAGAGGGGGCAATGAGCAGTTCTTC. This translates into CASSQITRPRGGNEQFF.